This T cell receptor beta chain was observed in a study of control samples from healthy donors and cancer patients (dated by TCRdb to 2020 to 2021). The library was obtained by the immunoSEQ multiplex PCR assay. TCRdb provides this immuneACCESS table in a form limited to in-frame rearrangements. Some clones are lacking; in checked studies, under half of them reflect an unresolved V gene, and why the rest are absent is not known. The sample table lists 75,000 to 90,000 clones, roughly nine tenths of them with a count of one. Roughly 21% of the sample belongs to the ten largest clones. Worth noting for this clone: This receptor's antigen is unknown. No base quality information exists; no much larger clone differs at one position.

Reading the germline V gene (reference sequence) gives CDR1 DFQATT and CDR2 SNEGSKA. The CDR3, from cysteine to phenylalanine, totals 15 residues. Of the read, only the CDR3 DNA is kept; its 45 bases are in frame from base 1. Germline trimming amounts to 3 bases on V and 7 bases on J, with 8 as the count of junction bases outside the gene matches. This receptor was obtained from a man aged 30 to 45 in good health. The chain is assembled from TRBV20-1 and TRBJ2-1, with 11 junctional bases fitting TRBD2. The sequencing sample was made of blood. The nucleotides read TGCAGTGCTAGTTCGAGACTAGCGGGGCCAAATGAGCAGTTCTTC. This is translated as CSASSRLAGPNEQFF.